This TCR beta chain was recorded in a study of T cells after yellow fever vaccination. Study results and limitations: Across the CD4 and CD8 compartments, a small share of clonotypes was present in both. Among primary-vaccination clones, most reappeared after the booster, at just under 98% for CD4 and roughly 90% for CD8.

The 5'RACE template-switching step produced TCR cDNA and added a universal primer site and UMIs. One entry per CDR3 protein, called by TCRdb with MiXCR from the 5' RACE reads. This table holds about 260,000 distinct CDR3 sequences, over 10% found once. Worth noting for this clonotype: What it binds is unknown.

The sequence came from a man between 25 and 39 years old who received the YFV17D yellow fever vaccine. The sequencing here drew on CD4+ T cells sorted from PBMCs, taken 45 days after the yellow fever booster vaccination.

The CDR3 loop is CASSPGSGELFF. The CDR3 bases are TGTGCCAGTAGTCCGGGCAGCGGGGAGCTGTTTTTT. This chain links TRBV19 with TRBJ2-2; D not resolved. CDR3 length: 12 residues. Per the germline V gene, CDR1 is LNHDA and CDR2 is SQIVND (reference sequence). V was pared by 5 bases and J by 7 bases, with 8 bases between. The entire variable domain, with the rest obtained from reference TRBV19 and TRBJ2-2, is as follows: DGGITQSPKYLFRKEGQNVTLSCEQNLNHDAMYWYRQDPGQGLRLIYYSQIVNDFQKGDIAEGYSVSREKKESFPLTVTSAQKNPTAFYLCASSPGSGELFFGEGSRLTVL.